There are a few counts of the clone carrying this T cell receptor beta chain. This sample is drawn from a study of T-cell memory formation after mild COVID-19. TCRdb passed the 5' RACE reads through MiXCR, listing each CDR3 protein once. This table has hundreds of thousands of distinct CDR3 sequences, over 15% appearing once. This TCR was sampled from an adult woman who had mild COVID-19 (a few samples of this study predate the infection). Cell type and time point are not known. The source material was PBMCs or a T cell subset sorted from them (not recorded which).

Written as DNA, the CDR3 is TGTGCCAGCAGCCCACGATGGACTAGCGGGGGGGCAACTGGGGAGCTGTTTTTT. This encodes CASSPRWTSGGATGELFF. The chain joins TRBV7-2 to TRBJ2-2; TRBD2 aligns across 15 bases. V lost 5 bases and J lost 8; bases outside the gene matches: 12. Germline-derived CDR1 and CDR2 are SGHTA and FQGNSA. The CDR3 is 18 amino acids. The variable domain in full, with the rest retrieved from reference TRBV7-2 and TRBJ2-2, is GAGVSQSPSNKVTEKGKDVELRCDPISGHTALYWYRQSLGQGLEFLIYFQGNSAPDKSGLPSDRFSAERTGGSVSTLTIQRTQQEDSAVYLCASSPRWTSGGATGELFFGEGSRLTVL.